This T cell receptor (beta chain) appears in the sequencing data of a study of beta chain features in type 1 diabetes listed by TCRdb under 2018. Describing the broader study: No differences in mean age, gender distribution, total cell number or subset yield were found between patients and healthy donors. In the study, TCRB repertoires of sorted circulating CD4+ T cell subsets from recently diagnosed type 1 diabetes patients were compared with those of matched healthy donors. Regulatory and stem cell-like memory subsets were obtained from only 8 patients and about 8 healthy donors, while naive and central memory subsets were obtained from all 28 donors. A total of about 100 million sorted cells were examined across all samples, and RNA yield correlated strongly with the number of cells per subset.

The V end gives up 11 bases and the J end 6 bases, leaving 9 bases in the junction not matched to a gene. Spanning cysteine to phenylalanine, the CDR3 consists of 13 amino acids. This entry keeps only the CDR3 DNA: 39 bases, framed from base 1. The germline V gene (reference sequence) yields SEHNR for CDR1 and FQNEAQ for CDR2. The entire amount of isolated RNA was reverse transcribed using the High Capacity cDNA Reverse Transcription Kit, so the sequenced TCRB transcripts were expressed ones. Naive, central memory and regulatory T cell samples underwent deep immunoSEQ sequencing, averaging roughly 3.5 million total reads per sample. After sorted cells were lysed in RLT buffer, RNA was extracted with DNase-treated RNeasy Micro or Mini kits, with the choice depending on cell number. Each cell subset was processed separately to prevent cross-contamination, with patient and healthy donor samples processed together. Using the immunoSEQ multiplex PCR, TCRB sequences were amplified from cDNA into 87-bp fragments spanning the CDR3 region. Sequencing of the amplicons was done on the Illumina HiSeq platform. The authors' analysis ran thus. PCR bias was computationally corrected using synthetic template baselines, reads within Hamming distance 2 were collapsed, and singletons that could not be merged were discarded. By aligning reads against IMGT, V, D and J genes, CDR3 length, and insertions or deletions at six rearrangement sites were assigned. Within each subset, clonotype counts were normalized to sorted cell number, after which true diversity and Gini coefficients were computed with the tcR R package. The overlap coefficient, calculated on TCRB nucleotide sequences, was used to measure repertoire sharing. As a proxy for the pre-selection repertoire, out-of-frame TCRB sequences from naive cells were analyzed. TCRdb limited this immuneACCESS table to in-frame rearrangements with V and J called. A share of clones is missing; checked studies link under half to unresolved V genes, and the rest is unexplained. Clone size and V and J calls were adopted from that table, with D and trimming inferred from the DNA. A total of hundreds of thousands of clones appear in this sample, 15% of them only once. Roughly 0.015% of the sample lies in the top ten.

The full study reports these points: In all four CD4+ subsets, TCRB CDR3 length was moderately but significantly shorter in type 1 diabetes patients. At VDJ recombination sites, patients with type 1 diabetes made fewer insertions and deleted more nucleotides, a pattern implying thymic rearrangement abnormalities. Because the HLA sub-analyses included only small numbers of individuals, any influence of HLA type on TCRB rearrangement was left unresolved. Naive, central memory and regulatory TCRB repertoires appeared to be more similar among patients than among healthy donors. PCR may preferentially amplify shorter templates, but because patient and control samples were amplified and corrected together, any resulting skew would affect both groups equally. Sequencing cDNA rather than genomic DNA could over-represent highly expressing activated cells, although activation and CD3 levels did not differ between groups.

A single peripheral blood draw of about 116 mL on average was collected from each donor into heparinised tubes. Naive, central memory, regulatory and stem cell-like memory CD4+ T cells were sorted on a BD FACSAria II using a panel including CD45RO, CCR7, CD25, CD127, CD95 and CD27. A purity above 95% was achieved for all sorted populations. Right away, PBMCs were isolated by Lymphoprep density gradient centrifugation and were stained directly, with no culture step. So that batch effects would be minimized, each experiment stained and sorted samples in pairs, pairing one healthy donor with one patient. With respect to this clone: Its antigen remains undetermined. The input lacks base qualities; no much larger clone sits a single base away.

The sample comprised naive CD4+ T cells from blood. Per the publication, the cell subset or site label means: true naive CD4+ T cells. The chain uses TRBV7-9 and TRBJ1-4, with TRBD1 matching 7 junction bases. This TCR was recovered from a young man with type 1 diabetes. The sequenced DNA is TGTGCCGGAGAAACAGGGGTGGATGAAAAACTGTTTTTT. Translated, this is CAGETGVDEKLFF.